One and the same sample provided the 27 T cell receptor beta chains below, sequenced in a study of vaccination and CD4 T cells after COVID-19. Their antigen targets remain unknown. Cultured CD4+ T cell DNA underwent sequencing with the Oncomine TCR Beta short-read assay. TCRdb re-analysed the PCR reads in MiXCR, keeping a single row per CDR3 protein. The table includes 7,000 to 10,000 distinct CDR3 sequences, less than 70% detected once. Treatment specified: approximately nine-day PBMC culture with coronavirus spike peptide pools or control peptides (ViraFEST assay). The material sequenced was CD4+ T cells from blood, cultured in vitro. The origin of the receptors is a human donor who had recovered from COVID-19.

This chain uses TRBV9 with TRBJ1-1; 8 nucleotides align to TRBD1. The CDR3 is 15 residues long. The V segment lost 4 bases and the J segment 0 bases; nucleotides outside the gene matches: 5. Germline assignment: CDR1 SGDLS and CDR2 YYNGEE. The CDR3 loop is CASSSTGEMNTEAFF. The CDR3 region has the DNA TGTGCCAGCAGCTCGACAGGGGAAATGAACACTGAAGCTTTCTTT.

The chain is built from TRBV7-2 and TRBJ1-5, with TRBD1 as a possible D gene (5 bases). This CDR3 comprises 13 residues. The V end lost 5 bases, the J end lost 4 bases, and 9 bases lay between the germline ends. The germline V gene has CDR1 SGHTA and CDR2 FQGNSA. The CDR3 protein is CASSLTENQPQHF. In DNA, the CDR3 is TGTGCCAGCAGCCTGACAGAAAATCAGCCCCAGCATTTT.

V usage is TRBV20-1 and J usage is TRBJ1-6; D is possibly TRBD1 (6 bases). V was pared by 3 bases and J by 0 bases, with 18 bases between. Per germline, CDR1 DFQATT and CDR2 SNEGSKA (reference sequence). The CDR3 length is 18 residues. Here the CDR3 reads CSARAPGASSSYNSPLHF. The CDR3 region has the DNA TGCAGTGCTAGGGCCCCAGGGGCCTCGAGCTCCTATAATTCACCCCTCCACTTT.

The CDR3 region is CASSPDRAGGYTF. Here the CDR3 DNA reads TGTGCCAGCAGCCCGGACAGGGCCGGGGGCTACACCTTC. The chain links TRBV2 to TRBJ1-2; 8 nucleotides match TRBD1. CDR1 and CDR2 from the germline V gene are SNHLY and FYNNEI. With V trimmed by 6 bases and J by 8 bases, 8 bases remained unmatched. The CDR3 is 13 amino acids. The entire variable domain, with the rest obtained from reference TRBV2 and TRBJ1-2, is as follows: EPEVTQTPSHQVTQMGQEVILRCVPISNHLYFYWYRQILGQKVEFLVSFYNNEISEKSEIFDDQFSVERPDGSNFTLKIRSTKLEDSAMYFCASSPDRAGGYTFGSGTRLTVV.

The chain has TRBV7-9 and TRBJ2-3; possibly TRBD2 for D (5 bases). Germline loops: CDR1 SEHNR, CDR2 FQNEAQ (reference sequence). The germline V and J ends were trimmed by 5 bases and 2 bases, with 17 bases remaining between them. The CDR3 contains 16 residues. The CDR3 reads CASSTSWAGLTDTQYF. The CDR3 DNA reads as TGTGCCAGCAGCACCTCCTGGGCGGGCCTCACAGATACGCAGTATTTT.

The chain joins TRBV6-1 to TRBJ2-7; D gene unclear. Trimming removed 8 bases at V and 1 base at J, with 15 bases between. This CDR3 is 14 amino acids long. Germline V gene lookup returns CDR1 MNHNS and CDR2 SASEGT. CDR3 residues: CASRPGLPSYEQYF. The CDR3 region has the DNA TGTGCCAGCCGACCGGGCCTCCCGTCCTACGAGCAGTACTTC.

This chain joins TRBV25-1 and TRBJ2-7; D unresolved. The germline V and J ends were trimmed by 2 bases and 0 bases, with 11 bases remaining between them. Germline V gene lookup returns CDR1 MGHDK and CDR2 SYGVNS. This CDR3 has 15 amino acids. The CDR3 sequence is CASSEAIGSSYEQYF. CDR3 sequence (DNA): TGTGCCAGCAGTGAAGCGATCGGGTCCTCCTACGAGCAGTACTTC.

This chain links TRBV12-3 or TRBV12-4 with TRBJ2-4; 10 nucleotides line up with TRBD2. After removal of 6 bases from V and 1 base from J, the junction contained 9 bases not matched to a gene. This CDR3 is 17 amino acids long. CDR3 protein: CASRERGGRGAKNIQYF. In nucleotides, the CDR3 is TGTGCCAGCAGGGAGCGGGGGGGCCGGGGGGCCAAAAACATTCAGTACTTC.

The V gene is TRBV15, the J gene TRBJ1-2; D is ambiguous. This CDR3 spans 13 amino acids. Germline CDR1 reads LNHNV; CDR2 reads YYDKDF (reference sequence). V was shortened by 4 bases and J by 1 base, with 7 bases between the two germline ends. The DNA of the CDR3 is TGTGCCACCAGCACGGAGGGTAACTATGGCTACACCTTC. Protein product: CATSTEGNYGYTF. Variable domain in full (rest from reference TRBV15 and TRBJ1-2): DAMVIQNPRYQVTQFGKPVTLSCSQTLNHNVMYWYQQKSSQAPKLLFHYYDKDFNNEADTPDNFQSRRPNTSFCFLDIRSPGLGDTAMYLCATSTEGNYGYTFGSGTRLTVV.

The rearrangement uses TRBV30 and TRBJ2-1; 8 bases are a match to TRBD1. CDR1 and CDR2 from the germline V gene are GTSNPN and SVGIG (reference sequence). CDR3 length: 15 residues. Germline trimming cut 2 bases from V and 6 bases from J; bases unmatched to any gene: 9. CDR3 sequence reads: CAWSPAPGQVNEQFF. The CDR3 DNA follows: TGTGCCTGGAGTCCCGCACCGGGACAGGTCAATGAGCAGTTCTTC.

The CDR3 nucleotides are TGTGCCAGCAGCTTACTTGGCGGAAAGAACACCGGGGAGCTGTTTTTT. Translating it yields CASSLLGGKNTGELFF. The V and J genes are TRBV11-3 and TRBJ2-2; D unclear. The CDR3 has 16 residues. CDR1 is SGHNT, CDR2 YENEEA, per germline. The germline V and J ends were trimmed by 2 bases and 1 base, with 11 bases remaining between them. Full variable domain (missing parts from reference TRBV11-3 and TRBJ2-2): EAGVVQSPRYKIIEKKQPVAFWCNPISGHNTLYWYLQNLGQGPELLIRYENEEAVDDSQLPKDRFSAERLKGVDSTLKIQPAELGDSAVYLCASSLLGGKNTGELFFGEGSRLTVL.

The rearrangement links TRBV20-1 to TRBJ2-2; tentative D call: TRBD2 (5 bases). CDR3 length equals 12 residues. Germline loops: CDR1 DFQATT, CDR2 SNEGSKA (reference sequence). Between the trimmed V and J ends, which lost 0 bases and 7 bases, there was a span of 6 bases. CDR3: CSAREGDGELFF. DNA of the CDR3: TGCAGTGCTAGAGAGGGAGACGGGGAGCTGTTTTTT.

The chain joins TRBV4-1 to TRBJ1-1; D might be TRBD1 (5 bases). The CDR3 sequence is 15 residues long. Between the trimmed V and J ends, which lost 1 base and 1 base, there was a span of 10 bases. CDR1 and CDR2 from the germline V gene are MGHRA and YSYEKL. The CDR3 DNA reads TGCGCCAGCAGCCAAGTTGGGGCGAGGAACACTGAAGCTTTCTTT. This encodes CASSQVGARNTEAFF.

This chain connects TRBV19 to TRBJ1-5; 7 bases match TRBD1. Trimming removed 3 bases from V and 11 bases from J; junction bases left unmatched: 13. CDR3 length equals 15 residues. CDR1 is LNHDA and CDR2 is SQIVND in the germline V gene (reference sequence). CDR3 DNA: TGTGCCAGTAGTATTGAGGGACAGCTGGTTCGGGCCCAGCATTTT. It specifies CASSIEGQLVRAQHF. Looking up the rest from reference TRBV19 and TRBJ1-5 gives the full variable domain: DGGITQSPKYLFRKEGQNVTLSCEQNLNHDAMYWYRQDPGQGLRLIYYSQIVNDFQKGDIAEGYSVSREKKESFPLTVTSAQKNPTAFYLCASSIEGQLVRAQHFGDGTRLSIL.

V usage is TRBV5-1 and J usage is TRBJ1-2, with TRBD1 identical over 7 bases. This CDR3 contains 15 residues. The J segment lost 2 bases and the V segment lost 0 bases, leaving 4 bases of the junction unmatched. CDR1 is SGHRS and CDR2 is YFSETQ in the germline V gene. The CDR3: CASSLGTGTNYGYTF. Here the CDR3 DNA reads TGCGCCAGCAGCTTGGGGACAGGAACCAACTATGGCTACACCTTC.

In its sample, this clonotype was seen a few times. The V gene is TRBV19, the J gene TRBJ1-2, with D unclear. V lost 6 bases, J lost 5 bases, and 16 bases lay in between. CDR1 and CDR2 (germline): LNHDA, SQIVND (reference sequence). The CDR3 consists of 14 residues. This CDR3 is CASSPGRIPYGYTF. The CDR3 DNA follows: TGTGCCAGTAGCCCGGGCCGAATTCCTTATGGCTACACCTTC.

This rearrangement joins TRBV6-2 or TRBV6-3 to TRBJ2-7; D is perhaps TRBD1 or TRBD2 (5 bases each). The germline gives CDR1 MNHEY, CDR2 SVGEGT. Trimming removed 4 bases at V and 5 bases at J, with 18 bases between. This CDR3 region has 15 residues. CDR3 sequence (DNA): TGTGCCAGCAGTTTCCGGGACCTGGCCGTCAACGAGCAGTACTTC. This codes for CASSFRDLAVNEQYF.

This clonotype was detected only a few times. V is TRBV2 and J is TRBJ1-5; the D is unclear. Germline CDR1 SNHLY, CDR2 FYNNEI. This CDR3 comprises 13 residues. V was cut by 3 bases and J by 7 bases, with 10 bases left in between. The CDR3 DNA sequence: TGTGCCAGCAGTGATTCAGTTCACCAGCCCCAGCATTTT. It encodes CASSDSVHQPQHF.

The chain carries TRBV6-1 and TRBJ2-1, with D possibly being TRBD2 (6 bases). Per the germline V gene, CDR1 is MNHNS and CDR2 is SASEGT. CDR3 length equals 14 residues. With 4 bases removed from V and 0 bases from J, the gap between germline ends came to 7 bases. CDR3 sequence: CASSAGSSYNEQFF. The CDR3 DNA reads TGTGCCAGCAGTGCCGGGAGCTCCTACAATGAGCAGTTCTTC.

The chain has TRBV7-2 and TRBJ2-5; D possibly corresponds to TRBD1 (5 bases). This CDR3 spans 14 amino acids. V lost 2 bases and J lost 7, with 14 bases in between. CDR1 and CDR2 from the germline V gene are SGHTA and FQGNSA. CDR3 region: CASSLRTAQGTQYF. CDR3 DNA: TGTGCCAGCAGCTTAAGGACGGCGCAGGGGACCCAGTACTTC.

The chain links TRBV6-5 to TRBJ2-2; TRBD2 aligns across 12 bases. There are 19 residues in the CDR3. The germline V gene has CDR1 MNHEY and CDR2 SVGAGI. Trimming cost V 0 bases and J 2 bases; bases outside gene matches: 7. This CDR3 reads CASSYSQILAGGNTGELFF. CDR3 bases: TGTGCCAGCAGTTACTCACAAATACTAGCGGGAGGAAACACCGGGGAGCTGTTTTTT.

The chain has TRBV19 and TRBJ1-1; D possibly corresponds to TRBD1 (6 bases). CDR3 length equals 14 residues. The germline CDR1 and CDR2 sequences are LNHDA and SQIVND (reference sequence). V shed 3 bases and J shed 5 bases, with 13 bases lying between them. CDR3 DNA: TGTGCCAGTAGTATCCCTGACAGGCTAACTGAAGCTTTCTTT. It is translated as CASSIPDRLTEAFF. The variable domain in full, with the rest retrieved from reference TRBV19 and TRBJ1-1, is DGGITQSPKYLFRKEGQNVTLSCEQNLNHDAMYWYRQDPGQGLRLIYYSQIVNDFQKGDIAEGYSVSREKKESFPLTVTSAQKNPTAFYLCASSIPDRLTEAFFGQGTRLTVV.

This clonotype has only a few counts. The gene calls are TRBV2 and TRBJ2-2; TRBD2 aligns across 8 bases. The CDR3 consists of 16 residues. The V segment lost 4 bases and the J segment 3 bases; nucleotides outside the gene matches: 7. Germline assignment: CDR1 SNHLY and CDR2 FYNNEI. The CDR3 protein is CASSGGGTRHTGELFF. The CDR3, as DNA: TGTGCCAGCAGTGGGGGGGGGACTAGGCACACCGGGGAGCTGTTTTTT. Complete variable domain (other parts from reference TRBV2 and TRBJ2-2): EPEVTQTPSHQVTQMGQEVILRCVPISNHLYFYWYRQILGQKVEFLVSFYNNEISEKSEIFDDQFSVERPDGSNFTLKIRSTKLEDSAMYFCASSGGGTRHTGELFFGEGSRLTVL.

The V and J genes are TRBV7-3 and TRBJ1-1; D not resolved. CDR1 and CDR2 (germline): SGHTA, FQGTGA. The CDR3 extends over 14 amino acids. V was cut by 5 bases and J by 1 base, with 11 bases left in between. CDR3: CASSQSGPNTEAFF. The CDR3 DNA is TGTGCCAGCAGCCAATCCGGGCCGAACACTGAAGCTTTCTTT.

The chain links TRBV2 to TRBJ1-1; 7 bases map to TRBD1. CDR3 length equals 14 residues. Per the germline V gene, CDR1 is SNHLY and CDR2 is FYNNEI. Trimming removed 6 bases from V and 7 bases from J; junction bases left unmatched: 11. The chain's CDR3 is CASRTGTELGEAFF. CDR3 in DNA: TGTGCCAGCAGGACCGGGACAGAGCTGGGTGAAGCTTTCTTT.

V usage is TRBV7-3 and J usage is TRBJ1-6; unclear D gene. V was pared by 2 bases and J by 9 bases, with 8 bases between. The CDR3 contains 13 residues. CDR1 SGHTA and CDR2 FQGTGA come from the germline V gene. This chain's CDR3 is CASSLYNGSPLHF. The DNA of the CDR3 is TGTGCCAGCAGCTTATATAACGGTTCACCCCTCCACTTT.

The chain carries TRBV10-3 and TRBJ2-3; the D gene is possibly TRBD1 (6 bases). The germline CDR1 and CDR2 sequences are ENHRY and SYGVKD. The CDR3 contains 13 residues. CDR3 residues: CALGTTGTDTQYF. The DNA for the CDR3 is TGTGCGCTTGGGACAACAGGCACAGATACGCAGTATTTT.